Sequencing of this TCR beta chain was carried out in a study of T-cell memory formation after mild COVID-19. TCRdb analysed the 5' RACE reads with MiXCR anew, one entry per CDR3 protein. The repertoire has 250,000 to 300,000 distinct CDR3 sequences, about a sixth of them found once; the top ten carry roughly 20%. This clonotype has only a few counts. Sequencing was carried out using PBMCs or a T cell subset sorted from them (not recorded which). The clonotype comes from a man younger than 35 who had mild COVID-19 (a few samples of this study predate the infection). Cell type and time point are not known.

CDR3 amino acids: CASSLAQSVNYGYTF. For the CDR3, the DNA is TGTGCCAGCAGCCTCGCGCAGTCGGTTAACTATGGCTACACCTTC. This chain links TRBV5-6 with TRBJ1-2; no clear D gene. Between the trimmed V and J ends, which lost 4 bases and 1 base, there was a span of 14 bases. CDR1 SGHDT and CDR2 YYEEEE come from the germline V gene. The CDR3 is 15 residues long.